What follows is one TCR beta chain and its context. Its antigen is undetermined. This specimen comes from a study of blood T cells in healthy people across ages. Findings and caveats of the study: Age advanced and TCR beta diversity per million T cells fell, roughly linearly. The donors' CMV status was not determined, possibly confounding changes in expanded clonotypes.

The CDR3 has 16 residues. Trimming at V came to 5 bases and at J to 6 bases, leaving 11 bases not matched to a gene. Germline V gene sequence: CDR1 SEHNR, CDR2 FQNEAQ (reference sequence). Then a second PCR, running about 6 to 11 cycles, was carried out with a sample-barcoded 5' primer and a J-beta primer mix. TCRdb independently ran MiXCR on the 5' RACE reads; one entry per CDR3 protein. Of about 1.6 million distinct CDR3 sequences detected, approximately 32% appear once; the ten largest clones hold 11%. V usage is TRBV7-9 and J usage is TRBJ2-1, with 9 nucleotides matching TRBD2. The sequencing sample was made of blood. The clonotype originates from a woman in her 30s in good health. The CDR3 spells CASSPWGAGGRNEQFF. CDR3 in DNA: TGTGCCAGCAGCCCCTGGGGAGCGGGGGGCCGCAATGAGCAGTTCTTC. The full variable domain, with the rest looked up from reference TRBV7-9 and TRBJ2-1, is DTGVSQNPRHKITKRGQNVTFRCDPISEHNRLYWYRQTLGQGPEFLTYFQNEAQLEKSRLLSDRFSAERPKGSFSTLEIQRTEQGDSAMYLCASSPWGAGGRNEQFFGPGTRLTVL.